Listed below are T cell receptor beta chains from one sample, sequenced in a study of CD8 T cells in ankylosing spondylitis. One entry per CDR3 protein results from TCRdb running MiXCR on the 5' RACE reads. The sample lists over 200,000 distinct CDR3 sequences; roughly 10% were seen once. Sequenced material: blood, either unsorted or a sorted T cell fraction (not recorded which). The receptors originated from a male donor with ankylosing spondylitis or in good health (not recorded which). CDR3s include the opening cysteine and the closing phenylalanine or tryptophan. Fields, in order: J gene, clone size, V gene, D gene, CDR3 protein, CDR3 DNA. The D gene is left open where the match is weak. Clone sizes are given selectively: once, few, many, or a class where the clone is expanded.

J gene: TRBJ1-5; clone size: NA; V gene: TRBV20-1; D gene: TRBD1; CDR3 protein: CSAETQTGAVEPQHF; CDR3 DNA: TGCAGTGCTGAAACGCAAACAGGGGCTGTCGAGCCCCAGCATTTT
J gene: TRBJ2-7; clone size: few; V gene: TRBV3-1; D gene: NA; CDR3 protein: CASSQIGANYEQYF; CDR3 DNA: TGTGCCAGCAGCCAAATCGGGGCAAACTACGAGCAGTACTTC
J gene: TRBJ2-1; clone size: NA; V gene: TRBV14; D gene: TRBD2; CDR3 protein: CASSQGRQRGYNEQFF; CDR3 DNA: TGTGCCAGCAGCCAAGGGCGGCAGCGGGGGTACAATGAGCAGTTCTTC
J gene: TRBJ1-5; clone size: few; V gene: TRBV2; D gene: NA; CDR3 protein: CASKMDSSYQPQHF; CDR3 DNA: TGTGCCAGCAAAATGGACAGTTCTTATCAGCCCCAGCATTTT
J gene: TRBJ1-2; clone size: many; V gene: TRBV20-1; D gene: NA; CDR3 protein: CSALLYGAAGYTF; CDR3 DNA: TGCAGTGCCCTACTGTACGGGGCCGCCGGCTACACCTTC
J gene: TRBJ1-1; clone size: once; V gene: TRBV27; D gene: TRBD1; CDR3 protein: CASSLSLTGFTEAFF; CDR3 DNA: TGTGCCAGCAGTTTATCGCTGACAGGGTTCACTGAAGCTTTCTTT
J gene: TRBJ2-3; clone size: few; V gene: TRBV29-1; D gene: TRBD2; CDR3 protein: CSVGQGAASGGVGTQYF; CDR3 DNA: TGCAGCGTTGGGCAGGGGGCGGCTAGCGGGGGGGTAGGTACGCAGTATTTT
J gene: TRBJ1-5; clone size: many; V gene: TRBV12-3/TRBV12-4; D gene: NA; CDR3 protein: CASSSTNNQPQHF; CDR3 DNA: TGTGCCAGCAGTTCTACGAATAATCAGCCCCAGCATTTT
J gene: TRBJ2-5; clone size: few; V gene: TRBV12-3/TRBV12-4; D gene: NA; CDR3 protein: CASRKWDGQETQYF; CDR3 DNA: TGTGCCAGCAGAAAATGGGACGGACAAGAGACCCAGTACTTC
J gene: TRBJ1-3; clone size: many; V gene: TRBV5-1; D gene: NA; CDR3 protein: CASSFDSGNTIYF; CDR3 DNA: TGCGCCAGCAGCTTTGACTCTGGAAACACCATATATTTT
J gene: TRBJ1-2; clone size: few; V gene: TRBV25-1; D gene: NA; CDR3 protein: CASTEGGAGRGYTF; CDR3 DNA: TGTGCCAGCACTGAGGGAGGGGCAGGGCGAGGCTACACCTTC
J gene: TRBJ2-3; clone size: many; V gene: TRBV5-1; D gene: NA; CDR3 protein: CASSLNLDTQYF; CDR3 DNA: TGCGCCAGCAGCTTGAACCTCGATACGCAGTATTTT
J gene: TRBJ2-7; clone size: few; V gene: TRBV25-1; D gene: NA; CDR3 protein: CASSESKGSSYEQYF; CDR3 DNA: TGTGCCAGCAGTGAATCTAAGGGAAGCTCCTACGAGCAGTACTTC
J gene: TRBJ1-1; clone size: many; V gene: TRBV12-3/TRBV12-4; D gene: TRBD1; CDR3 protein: CASSPQGDRVLSFF; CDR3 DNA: TGTGCCAGCAGTCCACAAGGGGACAGGGTGTTGTCTTTCTTT
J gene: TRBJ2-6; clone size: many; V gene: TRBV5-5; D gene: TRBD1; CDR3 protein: CASSLVQGEDSGANVLTF; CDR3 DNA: TGTGCCAGCAGCTTGGTGCAGGGGGAAGATTCTGGGGCCAACGTCCTGACTTTC
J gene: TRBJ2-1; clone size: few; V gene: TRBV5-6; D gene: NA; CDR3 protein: CASGSPPENEQFF; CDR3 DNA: TGTGCCAGCGGGTCCCCCCCCGAAAATGAGCAGTTCTTC
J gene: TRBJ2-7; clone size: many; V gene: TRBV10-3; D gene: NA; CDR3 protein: CAINDARSYEQYF; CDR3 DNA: TGTGCCATCAACGACGCCCGCTCCTACGAGCAGTACTTC
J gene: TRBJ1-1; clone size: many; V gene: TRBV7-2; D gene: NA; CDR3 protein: CASSHSTQEAFF; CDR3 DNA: TGTGCCAGCAGCCACAGCACTCAAGAAGCTTTCTTT
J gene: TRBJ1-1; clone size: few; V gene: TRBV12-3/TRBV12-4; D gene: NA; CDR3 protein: CASSPPTVNTEAFF; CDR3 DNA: TGTGCCAGCAGCCCACCGACGGTGAACACTGAAGCTTTCTTT
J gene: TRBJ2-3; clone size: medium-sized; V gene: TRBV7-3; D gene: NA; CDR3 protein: CASSLRRAASTDTQYF; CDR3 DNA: TGTGCCAGCAGCCTCCGTCGGGCGGCTAGCACAGATACGCAGTATTTT
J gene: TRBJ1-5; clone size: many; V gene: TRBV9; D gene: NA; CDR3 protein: CASSVASQPNQPQHF; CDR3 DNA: TGTGCCAGCAGCGTGGCATCACAGCCGAATCAGCCCCAGCATTTT
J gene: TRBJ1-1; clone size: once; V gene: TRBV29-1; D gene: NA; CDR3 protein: CSVERGWTEAFF; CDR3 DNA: TGCAGCGTTGAACGGGGTTGGACTGAAGCTTTCTTT
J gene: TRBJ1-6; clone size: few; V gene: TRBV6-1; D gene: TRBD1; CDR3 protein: CASRDRAAYNSPLHF; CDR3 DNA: TGTGCCAGCAGGGACAGGGCCGCCTATAATTCACCCCTCCACTTT
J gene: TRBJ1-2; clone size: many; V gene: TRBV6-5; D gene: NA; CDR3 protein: CASSYKSGRRGYTF; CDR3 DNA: TGTGCCAGCAGTTACAAGTCAGGGCGTCGTGGCTACACCTTC
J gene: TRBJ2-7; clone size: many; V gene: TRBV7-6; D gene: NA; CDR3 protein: CASSPQPDSSYEQYF; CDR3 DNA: TGTGCCAGCAGCCCTCAACCGGACAGCTCCTACGAGCAGTACTTC
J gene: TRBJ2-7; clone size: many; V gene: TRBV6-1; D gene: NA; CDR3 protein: CASSEYEGGAYLTEQYF; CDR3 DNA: TGTGCCAGCAGTGAATACGAGGGGGGGGCCTACTTGACCGAGCAGTACTTC
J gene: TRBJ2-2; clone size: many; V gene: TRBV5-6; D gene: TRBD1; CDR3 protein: CASSRDRNTGELFF; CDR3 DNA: TGTGCCAGCAGCCGGGACAGAAACACCGGGGAGCTGTTTTTT
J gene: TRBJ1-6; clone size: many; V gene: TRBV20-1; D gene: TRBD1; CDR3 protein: CSAGTGLSPLHF; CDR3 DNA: TGCAGTGCCGGGACAGGGCTTTCACCCCTCCACTTT
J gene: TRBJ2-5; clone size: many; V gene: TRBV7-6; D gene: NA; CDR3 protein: CASSFRGQETQYF; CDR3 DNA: TGTGCCAGCAGCTTTCGGGGCCAAGAGACCCAGTACTTC
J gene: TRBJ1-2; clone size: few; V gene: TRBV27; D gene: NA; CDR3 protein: CASSSAEGYYGYTF; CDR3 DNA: TGTGCCAGCAGTTCCGCGGAGGGGTACTATGGCTACACCTTC
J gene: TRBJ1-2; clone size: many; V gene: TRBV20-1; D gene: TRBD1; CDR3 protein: CSALLGGAHGYTF; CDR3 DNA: TGCAGCGCTCTACTAGGGGGCGCGCATGGCTACACCTTC
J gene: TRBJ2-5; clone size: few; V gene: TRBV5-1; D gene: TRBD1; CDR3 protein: CASSAGQGWETQYF; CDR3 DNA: TGCGCCAGCAGCGCTGGACAGGGCTGGGAGACCCAGTACTTC
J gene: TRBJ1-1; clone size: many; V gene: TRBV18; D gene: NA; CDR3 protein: CASSPTGDTEAFF; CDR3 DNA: TGTGCCAGCTCACCCACGGGGGACACTGAAGCTTTCTTT
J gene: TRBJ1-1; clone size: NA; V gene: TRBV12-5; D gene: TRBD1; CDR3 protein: CASGPFGTGRTEAFF; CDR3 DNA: TGTGCTAGTGGTCCCTTCGGGACAGGGCGGACTGAAGCTTTCTTT
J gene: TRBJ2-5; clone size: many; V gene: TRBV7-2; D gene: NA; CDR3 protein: CASSPDIQETQYF; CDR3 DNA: TGTGCCAGCAGCCCGGACATACAAGAGACCCAGTACTTC
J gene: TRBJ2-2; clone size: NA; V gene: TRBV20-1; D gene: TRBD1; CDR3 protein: CSASSAWTGATGELFF; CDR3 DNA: TGCAGTGCTTCCAGCGCCTGGACAGGGGCAACCGGGGAGCTGTTTTTT
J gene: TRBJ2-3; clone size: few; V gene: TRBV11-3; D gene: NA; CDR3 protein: CASSRTPDTQYF; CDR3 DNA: TGTGCCAGCAGCCGGACCCCAGATACGCAGTATTTT
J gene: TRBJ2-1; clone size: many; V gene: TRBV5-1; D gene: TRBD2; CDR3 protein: CASSSFTSGGTYNEQFF; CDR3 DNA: TGCGCCAGCAGCTCGTTCACTAGCGGGGGTACCTACAATGAGCAGTTCTTC
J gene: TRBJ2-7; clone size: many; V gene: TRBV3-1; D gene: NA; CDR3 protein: CASSQARTQTYEQYF; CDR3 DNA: TGTGCCAGCAGCCAAGCCAGGACGCAAACCTACGAGCAGTACTTC
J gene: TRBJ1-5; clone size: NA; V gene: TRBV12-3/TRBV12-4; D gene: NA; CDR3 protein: CASSLAAGAQPQHF; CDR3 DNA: TGTGCCAGCAGTTTGGCGGCAGGGGCTCAGCCCCAGCATTTT
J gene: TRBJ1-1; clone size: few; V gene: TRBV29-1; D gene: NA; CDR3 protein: CSGGRLGDEAFF; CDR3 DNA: TGCAGCGGTGGGAGGCTGGGTGATGAAGCTTTCTTT
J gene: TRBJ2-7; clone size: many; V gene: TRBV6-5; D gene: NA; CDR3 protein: CASSYYPDKTYEQYF; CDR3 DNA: TGTGCCAGCAGTTATTATCCGGACAAAACCTACGAGCAGTACTTC
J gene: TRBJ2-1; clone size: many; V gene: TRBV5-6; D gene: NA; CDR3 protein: CASSSPAAGVLYNEQFF; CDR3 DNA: TGTGCCAGCAGCTCCCCGGCCGCAGGGGTCCTCTACAATGAGCAGTTCTTC
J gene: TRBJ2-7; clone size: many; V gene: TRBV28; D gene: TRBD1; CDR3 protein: CASSLQGAYEQYF; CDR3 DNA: TGTGCCAGCAGTTTACAGGGGGCTTACGAGCAGTACTTC
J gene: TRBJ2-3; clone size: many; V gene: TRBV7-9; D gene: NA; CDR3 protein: CASSPWMVDTQYF; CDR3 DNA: TGTGCCAGCAGCCCCTGGATGGTGGATACGCAGTATTTT
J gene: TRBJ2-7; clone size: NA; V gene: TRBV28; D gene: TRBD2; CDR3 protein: CASSSPGGGSSEQYF; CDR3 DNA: TGTGCCAGCAGTTCCCCGGGAGGGGGATCATCCGAGCAGTACTTC